This entry lists 9 T cell receptor beta chains sequenced from one sample in a study of blood T cell repertoires in COVID-19. Here immunoSEQ multiplex PCR was the method, and the copy in TCRdb shows in-frame clones only, minus some. The sample has some 240,000 clones, 88% seen once. The sequencing input was peripheral blood. The receptors come from a woman in her 70s with COVID-19, enrolled during active disease.

The rearrangement joins TRBV3-1 (or the pseudogene TRBV3-2) to TRBJ1-1; the match to TRBD1 covers 9 bases. The germline CDR1 and CDR2 sequences are LGHDT and YNNKEL (reference sequence). V shed 0 bases, J shed 5 bases, and the junction held 7 bases outside the gene matches. This CDR3 has 16 residues. CDR3: CASSQEQGARGTEAFF. The CDR3 DNA is TGTGCCAGCAGCCAAGAACAGGGGGCGAGGGGGACTGAAGCTTTCTTT.

The rearrangement links TRBV3-1 (or the pseudogene TRBV3-2) to TRBJ1-4, with D unclear. The CDR3 contains 12 residues. V lost 5 bases and J 7 bases, leaving 8 bases between the germline ends. The germline CDR1 and CDR2 sequences are LGHDT and YNNKEL (reference sequence). The CDR3 region is CASSGETEKLFF. DNA for the CDR3: TGTGCCAGCAGCGGAGAAACTGAAAAACTGTTTTTT.

A remark on this clone: This specimen includes other DNA sequences encoding the same CDR3. The chain is built from TRBV5-1 and TRBJ1-1; a weak D match, TRBD1 (5 bases). Trimming took 0 bases from V and 5 from J, leaving 11 bases between them. This CDR3 contains 14 residues. CDR1 SGHRS and CDR2 YFSETQ come from the germline V gene. DNA for the CDR3: TGCGCCAGCAGCTTGGTTGCGGGGGATACTGAAGCTTTCTTT. Translating gives CASSLVAGDTEAFF.

The count of this clone is one. This chain links TRBV20-1 with TRBJ1-1; D is perhaps TRBD1 (6 bases). The germline V and J ends were trimmed by 3 bases and 5 bases, with 7 bases remaining between them. The CDR3 is 11 amino acids. Per the germline V gene, CDR1 is DFQATT and CDR2 is SNEGSKA (reference sequence). CDR3 bases: TGCAGTGCTAGCCAGGGGACTGAAGCTTTCTTT. Its protein product is CSASQGTEAFF.

This chain connects TRBV5-4 to TRBJ1-2; D ambiguous. Germline loops: CDR1 SGHNT, CDR2 YYREEE (reference sequence). The CDR3 is 13 residues long. The V end lost 0 bases, the J end lost 8 bases, and 11 bases lay between the germline ends. The CDR3 protein is CASSLDSGSGYTF. CDR3 DNA: TGTGCCAGCAGCTTGGATAGTGGGAGCGGCTACACCTTC.

The chain joins TRBV14 to TRBJ2-7; 9 nucleotides align to TRBD1. The length of the CDR3 is 14 residues. The junction had 7 bases not matched to a gene; V was cut back by 5 bases and J by 5 bases. Germline CDR1 SGHDN, CDR2 FVKESK. CDR3 region: CASSSWDRANEQYF. The CDR3 coding sequence is TGTGCCAGCAGCAGTTGGGACAGGGCCAACGAGCAGTACTTC.

V and J are TRBV10-3 and TRBJ1-4; 9 nucleotides agree with TRBD1. The V gene end was trimmed by 4 bases and the J gene end by 7 bases; junction bases not matched to a gene: 10. CDR3 length: 16 residues. CDR1 ENHRY and CDR2 SYGVKD come from the germline V gene. In DNA, the CDR3 is TGTGCCATCAGTGTCCACCCGGGACAGGGAGGTGAAAAACTGTTTTTT. The encoded protein is CAISVHPGQGGEKLFF.

The chain links TRBV11-3 to TRBJ2-1; possibly TRBD2 for D (6 bases). V was trimmed by 1 base and J by 6 bases, leaving 13 bases between them. Germline CDR1 and CDR2: SGHNT and YENEEA. The CDR3 is 15 amino acids. The CDR3: CASSLAGEAGNEQFF. The CDR3 DNA follows: TGTGCCAGCAGCTTAGCCGGGGAGGCGGGCAATGAGCAGTTCTTC.

V and J are TRBV27 and TRBJ1-1; 8 bases map to TRBD1. Per the germline V gene, CDR1 is MNHEY and CDR2 is SMNVEV (reference sequence). This CDR3 contains 14 residues. With 8 bases clipped from V and 0 bases from J, the junction kept 5 bases outside the gene matches. The CDR3 DNA reads TGTGCCAGCTATAAGGACAGGGTGAACACTGAAGCTTTCTTT. It codes for CASYKDRVNTEAFF.